One and the same sample provided the 4 T cell receptor beta chains below, sequenced in a study of memory CD4+ T cells and cytomegalovirus serostatus. The protocol was immunoSEQ multiplex PCR, while the TCRdb copy is restricted to in-frame clones and leaves out a portion. This sample carries 25,000 to 30,000 clones, about 81% of them seen once, and the ten largest clones take 0.68%. Single viable CD3+CD4+CD8-CD45RO+ cells were sorted as the memory CD4+ T cells. Sequenced material: memory CD4+ T cells from blood. The receptors here all came from an adult in good health and CMV-seronegative.

The chain couples TRBV5-6 to TRBJ1-1, with D perhaps matching TRBD1 (5 bases). This CDR3 is built from 14 residues. Germline assignment: CDR1 SGHDT and CDR2 YYEEEE. Trimming stripped 0 bases from V and 8 bases from J, with 14 bases between. CDR3 sequence: CASSLESGPREAFF. Here the CDR3 DNA reads TGTGCCAGCAGCTTGGAATCAGGGCCCCGGGAAGCTTTCTTT.

V usage is TRBV2 and J usage is TRBJ2-6, with a tentative D call TRBD1 (6 bases). Deletions cut 4 bases from V and 4 bases from J, with 14 bases between. The CDR3 contains 16 residues. Germline-derived CDR1 and CDR2 are SNHLY and FYNNEI. This CDR3 reads CASSGAGADGANVLTF. The CDR3 nucleotides are TGTGCCAGCAGTGGAGCAGGGGCGGACGGGGCCAACGTCCTGACTTTC.

This sequence joins TRBV6-1 and TRBJ2-2; a weak D match, TRBD1 (6 bases). This CDR3 spans 14 amino acids. V lost 2 bases and J lost 5, with 9 bases in between. Germline loops: CDR1 MNHNS, CDR2 SASEGT. CDR3 sequence: CASSEWQGTGELFF. CDR3 DNA sequence: TGTGCCAGCAGTGAATGGCAGGGGACCGGGGAGCTGTTTTTT.

This clone was counted a single time. The chain combines TRBV4-1 with TRBJ2-5; 8 bases fit TRBD2. The CDR3 totals 15 residues. J was trimmed by 4 bases and V by 8 bases; bases with no gene match: 12. CDR1 MGHRA and CDR2 YSYEKL come from the germline V gene. CDR3 DNA sequence: TGCGCCAGCCGGAAGCGGGGGCATGTCCCAGAGACCCAGTACTTC. Translating it yields CASRKRGHVPETQYF.